The following is a T cell receptor beta chain sequence with its context. TCRdb's table, derived via immunoSEQ multiplex PCR, lists solely in-frame clones and lacks some. Altogether tens of thousands of clones are present, approximately 86% being singletons, with the ten largest covering approximately 0.76%. The sample belongs to a study of OX40 agonist ivuxolimab in advanced cancers. The CDR3 is 15 amino acids. Trimming removed 0 bases at V and 3 bases at J, with 8 bases between. CDR1 and CDR2 (germline): KGHSH, LQKENI. Sequences were derived from CD4+ or CD8+ T cells sorted from blood, sampled in a trial of the OX40 agonist ivuxolimab. The receptor's source is an adult with an advanced solid tumor such as melanoma, head and neck, liver or kidney cancer. The rearrangement uses TRBV18 and TRBJ2-2; possibly TRBD1 for D (6 bases). CDR3 coding DNA: TGTGCCAGCTCACCACCGGACAGTCACACCGGGGAGCTGTTTTTT. Amino acids: CASSPPDSHTGELFF.